The 30 T cell receptor beta chains given below trace back to one sample, sequenced in a study of blood T cell repertoires in COVID-19. TCRdb's copy holds only in-frame clones and misses some; the assay was immunoSEQ multiplex PCR. Of about 200,000 clones listed, 85% were seen once; the top ten hold around 20%. The sample was PBMCs or T cells enriched from blood (not recorded which). The receptors here all came from a man between 40 and 49 years old who had recovered from COVID-19.

The rearrangement joins TRBV12-3 or TRBV12-4 to TRBJ2-3; no reliable D call. This CDR3 region has 12 residues. V gave up 2 bases and J gave up 4 bases, with 4 bases separating them. This CDR3 reads CASSLRADTQYF. The CDR3 DNA is TGTGCCAGCAGTTTACGCGCAGATACGCAGTATTTT.

V and J are TRBV25-1 and TRBJ1-6; 9 bases line up with TRBD1. V shed 1 base and J 8 bases; nucleotides not matched to a gene: 3. CDR3 length equals 15 residues. Germline CDR1 reads MGHDK; CDR2 reads SYGVNS. The CDR3: CASSESGTGYSPLHF. DNA of the CDR3: TGTGCCAGCAGTGAATCGGGGACAGGGTATTCACCCCTCCACTTT.

The rearrangement uses TRBV29-1 and TRBJ2-6; TRBD2 agrees at 8 bases. Trimming took 4 bases from V and 1 from J; bases not matched to a gene: 3. Germline lookup yields CDR1 SQVTM and CDR2 ANQGSEA. This CDR3 has 15 residues. CDR3 DNA sequence: TGCAGCGTTGCGGGACTAGAATCTGGGGCCAACGTCCTGACTTTC. It codes for CSVAGLESGANVLTF.

The chain uses TRBV20-1 and TRBJ2-2, with D possibly matching TRBD1 (6 bases). CDR1 is DFQATT and CDR2 is SNEGSKA in the germline V gene (reference sequence). V dropped 3 bases and J dropped 4 bases, with 9 bases sitting between them. The CDR3 is 13 residues long. The CDR3 nucleotides read TGCAGTGCTAGTACAGGGAGCACCGGGGAGCTGTTTTTT. Its protein is CSASTGSTGELFF.

This chain links TRBV5-4 with TRBJ1-1, with 7 positions matching TRBD1. This CDR3 is built from 14 residues. J lost 1 base, V lost 3 bases, and 3 bases had no gene match. Looked up from germline, CDR1 is SGHNT and CDR2 is YYREEE (reference sequence). The CDR3 here is CASSYGDRNTEAFF. The CDR3 DNA reads TGTGCCAGCAGCTACGGGGACAGGAACACTGAAGCTTTCTTT.

The J gene is TRBJ1-1, the V gene TRBV19, with 9 nucleotides matching TRBD1. J lost 2 bases, V lost 9 bases, and 13 bases had no gene match. In germline, CDR1 is LNHDA, CDR2 SQIVND (reference sequence). The CDR3 has 16 residues. The CDR3 nucleotides are TGTGCCAGCTGCGACCGGACAGGGGAAATAAACACTGAAGCTTTCTTT. This sequence encodes CASCDRTGEINTEAFF.

Only one count was recorded for this clone. The gene calls are TRBV19 and TRBJ1-3; D remains unclear. V shed 0 bases and J shed 6 bases, with 6 bases lying between them. CDR3 size: 13 residues. CDR1 and CDR2 (germline): LNHDA, SQIVND (reference sequence). The DNA of the CDR3 is TGTGCCAGTAGTATAGATCGTTCAAACACCATATATTTT. Its translation: CASSIDRSNTIYF.

The J gene is TRBJ2-4, the V gene TRBV29-1; 9 nucleotides match TRBD1. The germline gives CDR1 SQVTM, CDR2 ANQGSEA. CDR3 length: 15 residues. V lost 6 bases to trimming and J lost 2 bases; unmatched junction nucleotides: 8. The CDR3 protein is CSVRQGVGTKNIQYF. CDR3 sequence (DNA): TGCAGCGTACGACAGGGGGTCGGAACCAAAAACATTCAGTACTTC.

The J gene is TRBJ2-3, the V gene TRBV2; 11 nucleotides match TRBD2. Germline loops: CDR1 SNHLY, CDR2 FYNNEI. The CDR3 sequence is 15 residues long. The trim removed 5 bases at V and 4 bases at J, leaving 5 bases unmatched. The CDR3 loop reads CASSRTSGSPDTQYF. DNA for the CDR3: TGTGCCAGCAGTAGGACTAGCGGGTCTCCAGATACGCAGTATTTT.

CDR3 amino acids: CASTPTAYEQYF. DNA for the CDR3: TGTGCCAGCACCCCGACAGCTTACGAGCAGTACTTC. The chain links TRBV2 to TRBJ2-7, with D possibly matching TRBD1 (5 bases). This CDR3 is built from 12 residues. V shed 7 bases and J shed 4 bases, with 11 bases lying between them. CDR1 SNHLY and CDR2 FYNNEI come from the germline V gene.

A single count supports this clone. The gene calls are TRBV2 and TRBJ1-5, with D possibly matching TRBD1 (5 bases). The germline CDR1 and CDR2 sequences are SNHLY and FYNNEI. V was shortened by 4 bases and J by 2 bases, with 12 bases between the two germline ends. This CDR3 is built from 15 residues. CDR3 sequence: CASSAQGLGNQPQHF. In DNA, the CDR3 is TGTGCCAGCAGTGCCCAGGGCCTCGGCAATCAGCCCCAGCATTTT. Using reference TRBV2 and TRBJ1-5 for the parts outside the CDR3, the full variable domain is EPEVTQTPSHQVTQMGQEVILRCVPISNHLYFYWYRQILGQKVEFLVSFYNNEISEKSEIFDDQFSVERPDGSNFTLKIRSTKLEDSAMYFCASSAQGLGNQPQHFGDGTRLSIL.

The chain uses TRBV25-1 and TRBJ2-3, with 11 bases aligning to TRBD2. J was trimmed by 11 bases and V by 10 bases; bases with no gene match: 14. Germline values: CDR1 MGHDK, CDR2 SYGVNS. CDR3 length equals 14 residues. The CDR3 region is CANPGLAVILWQYF. CDR3 sequence (DNA): TGTGCCAATCCGGGACTAGCGGTAATATTATGGCAGTATTTT.

The gene calls are TRBV10-3 and TRBJ1-5, with TRBD1 identical over 9 bases. Per the germline V gene, CDR1 is ENHRY and CDR2 is SYGVKD. J was trimmed by 8 bases and V by 6 bases; bases with no gene match: 11. The CDR3 has 15 amino acids. The CDR3, as DNA: TGTGCCATCAGACCGGGACAGGGTGGGGGAGAGCCCCAGCATTTT. It yields the protein CAIRPGQGGGEPQHF.

The chain has TRBV2 and TRBJ1-6; D is unresolved. The germline V gene encodes CDR1 SNHLY and CDR2 FYNNEI. The CDR3 extends over 15 amino acids. V lost 3 bases, J lost 4 bases, and 10 bases lay in between. The CDR3 reads CASSESSVYNSPLHF. In DNA form, the CDR3 reads TGTGCCAGCAGTGAGAGCAGCGTATATAATTCACCCCTCCACTTT.

The genes are TRBV24-1 and TRBJ2-1, with D possibly matching TRBD2 (5 bases). The CDR3 consists of 17 residues. CDR1 KGHDR and CDR2 SFDVKD come from the germline V gene. Trimming removed 4 bases from V and 4 bases from J, with 19 bases in between. CDR3 in amino acids: CATSDPVGERGYNEQFF. CDR3 nucleotide sequence: TGTGCCACCAGTGACCCCGTTGGGGAGCGAGGATACAATGAGCAGTTCTTC.

This clone was seen a single time. The chain has TRBV9 and TRBJ2-3, with 14 bases matching TRBD2. Trimming at V came to 7 bases and at J to 4 bases, leaving 5 bases not matched to a gene. CDR3 length: 15 residues. The V gene's germline CDR1 is SGDLS and CDR2 YYNGEE. The CDR3 DNA follows: TGTGCCAGCTCGGGGACTAGCGGGAGCGCAGATACGCAGTATTTT. It specifies CASSGTSGSADTQYF. Full variable domain (rest looked up from reference TRBV9 and TRBJ2-3): DSGVTQTPKHLITATGQRVTLRCSPRSGDLSVYWYQQSLDQGLQFLIQYYNGEERAKGNILERFSAQQFPDLHSELNLSSLELGDSALYFCASSGTSGSADTQYFGPGTRLTVL.

The chain combines TRBV24-1 with TRBJ2-1; unclear D gene. CDR1 and CDR2 (germline): KGHDR, SFDVKD. Between the trimmed V and J ends, which lost 2 bases and 10 bases, there was a span of 5 bases. The CDR3 sequence is 11 residues long. The CDR3 DNA follows: TGTGCCACCAGTGATTCTAGGGAGCAGTTCTTC. Its protein product is CATSDSREQFF.

The chain couples TRBV6-1 to TRBJ1-5; possibly TRBD1 for D (6 bases). CDR1 is MNHNS, CDR2 SASEGT, per germline. Trimming took off 0 bases at V and 6 bases at J, with 12 bases between the two ends. The CDR3 runs to 15 residues. CDR3 nucleotide sequence: TGTGCCAGCAGTGAAGCGCGGGGGGGCTTTCAGCCCCAGCATTTT. Translating it yields CASSEARGGFQPQHF.

As DNA, the CDR3 is TGTGCCAGCACCGGGGGTAACTACAATGAGCAGTTCTTC. This codes for CASTGGNYNEQFF. This rearrangement joins TRBV11-3 to TRBJ2-1, with D possibly matching TRBD2 (6 bases). This CDR3 has 13 amino acids. Germline lookup yields CDR1 SGHNT and CDR2 YENEEA. V shed 7 bases and J shed 3 bases, with 10 bases lying between them.

This clone was counted between two and nine times. This chain uses TRBV18 with TRBJ2-7; D is uncertain. Per the germline V gene, CDR1 is KGHSH and CDR2 is LQKENI. V was cut by 1 base and J by 6 bases, with 10 bases left in between. This CDR3 is 13 amino acids long. Written as DNA, the CDR3 is TGTGCCAGCTCACCACTAGGCCAGGCCGAGCAGTACTTC. As protein: CASSPLGQAEQYF.

This clone was seen a few times. The V gene is TRBV5-1, the J gene TRBJ2-1, with D tentatively TRBD1 (6 bases). CDR1 is SGHRS and CDR2 is YFSETQ in the germline V gene. Trimming took 4 bases from V and 2 from J, leaving 19 bases between them. This CDR3 spans 17 amino acids. The CDR3 DNA sequence: TGCGCCAGCAGCCTGGAACTAGACAGGTCCCCCTACAATGAGCAGTTCTTC. Translation gives CASSLELDRSPYNEQFF. Complete variable domain (other parts from reference TRBV5-1 and TRBJ2-1): KAGVTQTPRYLIKTRGQQVTLSCSPISGHRSVSWYQQTPGQGLQFLFEYFSETQRNKGNFPGRFSGRQFSNSRSEMNVSTLELGDSALYLCASSLELDRSPYNEQFFGPGTRLTVL.

The V call is TRBV19, the J call TRBJ2-7; the D is unclear. With 1 base removed from V and 1 base from J, the gap between germline ends came to 14 bases. Per the germline V gene, CDR1 is LNHDA and CDR2 is SQIVND (reference sequence). The CDR3 totals 16 residues. CDR3 in DNA: TGTGCCAGTAGTATAGTGGGTCCTAGTGGTTCCTACGAGCAGTACTTC. Protein: CASSIVGPSGSYEQYF.

The rearrangement links TRBV28 to TRBJ2-5, with a tentative D call TRBD2 (6 bases). The CDR3 has 13 residues. Germline V gene sequence: CDR1 MDHEN, CDR2 SYDVKM. V was trimmed by 3 bases and J by 4 bases, leaving 9 bases between them. The CDR3, as DNA: TGTGCCAGCAGTTTGGAGGGAGGAGAGACCCAGTACTTC. It translates to CASSLEGGETQYF.

The chain recombines TRBV5-1 with TRBJ2-1; 14 bases align to TRBD2. The CDR3 consists of 17 residues. The germline CDR1 and CDR2 sequences are SGHRS and YFSETQ. V dropped 4 bases and J dropped 1; count of bases not matched to a gene: 4. The CDR3 here is CASSPGLAGGSYNEQFF. CDR3 in DNA: TGCGCCAGCAGCCCCGGACTAGCGGGAGGATCCTACAATGAGCAGTTCTTC.

The chain is built from TRBV19 and TRBJ1-6, with 7 bases aligning to TRBD1. Trimming at V came to 6 bases and at J to 6 bases, leaving 8 bases not matched to a gene. The CDR3 loop spans 15 amino acids. Germline V gene sequence: CDR1 LNHDA, CDR2 SQIVND (reference sequence). CDR3 nucleotides: TGTGCCAGTAGCTCTGCCGGGACAGTTAATTCACCCCTCCACTTT. Translated, it gives CASSSAGTVNSPLHF.

This clone was picked up a small number of times. The rearrangement joins TRBV9 to TRBJ1-2; D is unresolved. The germline CDR1 and CDR2 sequences are SGDLS and YYNGEE. Trimming cost V 3 bases and J 4 bases, with 22 bases left between them. This CDR3 has 17 residues. CDR3 region: CASSAYPVIPEGYGYTF. CDR3 nucleotide sequence: TGTGCCAGCAGCGCTTACCCCGTTATCCCAGAGGGCTATGGCTACACCTTC.

This chain joins TRBV4-1 and TRBJ2-7; 7 nucleotides align to TRBD2. The V and J ends lost 9 bases and 4 bases, in that order; junction bases with no gene match: 3. From germline, CDR1 is MGHRA and CDR2 YSYEKL. The CDR3 loop spans 11 amino acids. CDR3 in amino acids: CARGGVYEQYF. The CDR3, as DNA: TGCGCCAGGGGGGGGGTGTACGAGCAGTACTTC.

J is TRBJ2-2 and V is TRBV21-1; the table's D call, TRBD1, was not checked against the DNA. TRBV21-1 is a pseudogene segment. The CDR3 spans 16 residues. CDR3 protein: CASSRSTGGLTGELFF. In nucleotides, the CDR3 is TGTGCCAGCAGCAGGTCGACAGGGGGCCTGACCGGGGAGCTGTTTTTT.

The chain combines TRBV5-4 with TRBJ2-7, with 16 bases that match TRBD2. Germline trimming cut 3 bases from V and 2 bases from J; bases unmatched to any gene: 5. The length of the CDR3 is 17 residues. Germline V lookup: CDR1 SGHNT, CDR2 YYREEE (reference sequence). The CDR3 DNA reads as TGTGCCAGCAGCTCCGGGACTAGCGGGAGGGCGACCTACGAGCAGTACTTC. Translating gives CASSSGTSGRATYEQYF.

V and J are TRBV5-1 and TRBJ1-2, with 7 positions matching TRBD1. The ends lost 4 bases at V and 0 bases at J; junction bases unmatched: 3. Germline V lookup: CDR1 SGHRS, CDR2 YFSETQ. The length of the CDR3 is 14 residues. The CDR3, as DNA: TGCGCCAGCAGCAATCAGGGGGCTAACTATGGCTACACCTTC. Its protein product is CASSNQGANYGYTF.